This TCR beta chain was profiled in a study of blood T cell repertoires in COVID-19 (dated by TCRdb to the early 2020s). For the study in its entirety: Collaborator samples came from the United States, Italy and Spain and covered acute and convalescent phases of COVID-19. Deeply sampled blood TCRbeta repertoires from subjects exposed to, actively infected with, or recovered from COVID-19 were included in the dataset. The material from the prospective study consisted of cDNA or gDNA derived from T cells, B-cell-depleted T cells, or PBMCs. The sample metadata nearly always contained a de-identified subject ID, COVID-19 status, age in years and sex. Samples came from the ongoing ImmuneRACE study (first 160 participants) plus 1,254 subjects from 6 global collaborators. Where available, HLA class I and class II types were obtained from metadata supplied by the sample provider rather than from assay-based typing. A freely available public database, intended as a resource for researchers studying the immune response to SARS-CoV-2, is where the repertoires were released. Overall study outcomes, separate from this receptor: The amount of clinical and demographic metadata varied by source and participant and was provided uncurated.

Turning to this clone: Its recognized antigen is unknown. Per-base quality was not reported, and no clone a single base away is much larger than it.

CDR1 and CDR2 were assigned from the germline V gene as LGHNA and YSLEER. The trim is 4 bases for V and 3 bases for J, with a gap of 19 bases between the germline ends. The CDR3 measures 16 amino acids from cysteine to phenylalanine. Only the CDR3 DNA is retained, 48 bases long and in frame from the first base. One collaborating source in Seattle enrolled patients while the patients were actively infected and followed the patients over time throughout the course of disease. The collaborating institutions used their own protocols to collect whole blood in K2EDTA tubes. For TCRbeta analysis, collaborators shipped samples as frozen whole blood, isolated PBMCs, or DNA extracted from either of those sample types. The immunoSEQ Assay, a bias-controlled multiplex PCR, was used to amplify TCRbeta CDR3 regions from genomic DNA. The study's processing was this. The number of nucleated cells in each sample was estimated by amplification of reference gene primers within the assay. To quantify the absolute abundance of each unique TCRbeta CDR3 rearrangement, sequence reads were collapsed and filtered. For each sample, productive Simpson clonality was calculated by taking the square root of Simpson's diversity index across productive rearrangements. Held by TCRdb, this immuneACCESS table contains in-frame sequences only and omits some clones. Under half of the omission traces to an unresolved V gene where checked; the cause of the rest is unknown. V and J calls and clone size are given by that table; D and trimming were obtained from the DNA. For this sample there are around 270,000 clones; roughly 84% appear just once. The leading ten clones occupy less than 20% of the sample.

This TCR was recovered from a person between 65 and 80 years old with COVID-19, enrolled during active disease. Source material: peripheral blood. Rearrangement joined TRBV4-3 to TRBJ2-7; perhaps TRBD2 is the D gene, with 6 bases matching. The CDR3 sequence is CASSPSDGDSHYEQYF. The DNA sequence follows: TGCGCCAGCAGCCCGTCGGACGGGGACTCACACTACGAGCAGTACTTC.